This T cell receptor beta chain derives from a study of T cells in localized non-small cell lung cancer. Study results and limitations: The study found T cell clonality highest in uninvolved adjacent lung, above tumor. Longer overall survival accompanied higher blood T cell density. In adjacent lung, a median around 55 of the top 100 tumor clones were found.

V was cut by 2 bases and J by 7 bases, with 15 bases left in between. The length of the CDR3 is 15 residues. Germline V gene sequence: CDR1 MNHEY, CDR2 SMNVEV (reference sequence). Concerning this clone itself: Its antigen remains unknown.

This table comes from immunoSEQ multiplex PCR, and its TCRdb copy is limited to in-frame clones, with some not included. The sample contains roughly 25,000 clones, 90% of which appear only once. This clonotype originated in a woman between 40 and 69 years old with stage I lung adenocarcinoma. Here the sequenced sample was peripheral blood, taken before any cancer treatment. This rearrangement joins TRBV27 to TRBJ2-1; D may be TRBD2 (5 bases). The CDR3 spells CASSLGETKRNEQFF. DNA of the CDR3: TGTGCCAGCAGTTTAGGGGAGACCAAGAGGAATGAGCAGTTCTTC.